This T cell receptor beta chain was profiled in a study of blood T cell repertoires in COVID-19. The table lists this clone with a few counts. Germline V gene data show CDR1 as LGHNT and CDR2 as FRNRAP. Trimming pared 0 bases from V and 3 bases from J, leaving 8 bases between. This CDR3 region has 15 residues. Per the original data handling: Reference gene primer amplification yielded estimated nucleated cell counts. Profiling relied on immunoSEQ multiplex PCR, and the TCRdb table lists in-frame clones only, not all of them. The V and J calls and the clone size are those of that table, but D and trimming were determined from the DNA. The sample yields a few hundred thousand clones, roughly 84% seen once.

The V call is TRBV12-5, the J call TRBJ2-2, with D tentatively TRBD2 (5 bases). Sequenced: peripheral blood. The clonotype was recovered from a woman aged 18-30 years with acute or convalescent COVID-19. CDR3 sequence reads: CASGLVRDYTGELFF. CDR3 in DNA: TGTGCTAGTGGTTTGGTCCGGGATTACACCGGGGAGCTGTTTTTT.